The 15 T cell receptor beta chains below come from one sample, sequenced in a study of OX40 agonist ivuxolimab in advanced cancers. Libraries were prepared by immunoSEQ multiplex PCR; TCRdb keeps only in-frame clonotypes and omits some of them. The sample has 70,000 to 80,000 clones; approximately 90% are singletons. This sample comprised CD4+ or CD8+ T cells sorted from blood, obtained in a trial of the OX40 agonist ivuxolimab. These receptors all stem from an adult with an advanced solid tumor such as melanoma, head and neck, liver or kidney cancer.

For the CDR3, the DNA is TGTGCCAGCACCGCGGGACTAGCGGGAGGGCCTGCCGCCGGGGAGCTGTTTTTT. Residues: CASTAGLAGGPAAGELFF. The rearrangement uses TRBV7-8 and TRBJ2-2; 16 bases line up with TRBD2. The CDR3 runs to 18 residues. The V gene's germline CDR1 is SGHVS and CDR2 FQNEAQ. V lost 7 bases to trimming and J lost 6 bases; unmatched junction nucleotides: 11. Combining the CDR3 with reference TRBV7-8 and TRBJ2-2 gives the whole variable domain GAGVSQSPRYKVAKRGQDVALRCDPISGHVSLFWYQQALGQGPEFLTYFQNEAQLDKSGLPSDRFFAERPEGSVSTLKIQRTQQEDSAVYLCASTAGLAGGPAAGELFFGEGSRLTVL.

The rearrangement joins TRBV19 to TRBJ1-2; D is unresolved. In germline, CDR1 is LNHDA, CDR2 SQIVND (reference sequence). V lost 5 bases to trimming and J lost 5 bases, with 18 bases between them. CDR3 size: 15 residues. CDR3 nucleotide sequence: TGTGCCAGTAGTCCAGACATCGTTTCTCAGTATGGCTACACCTTC. Protein sequence: CASSPDIVSQYGYTF. The variable domain in full, with the rest retrieved from reference TRBV19 and TRBJ1-2, is DGGITQSPKYLFRKEGQNVTLSCEQNLNHDAMYWYRQDPGQGLRLIYYSQIVNDFQKGDIAEGYSVSREKKESFPLTVTSAQKNPTAFYLCASSPDIVSQYGYTFGSGTRLTVV.

This rearrangement joins TRBV6-6 to TRBJ2-3; D is uncertain. Deletions cut 2 bases from V and 1 base from J, with 7 bases between. CDR1 is MNHNY, CDR2 SVGAGI, per germline (reference sequence). The CDR3 spans 14 residues. CDR3 nucleotides: TGTGCCAGCAGTTACGGCCGGGGCACAGATACGCAGTATTTT. Its translation is CASSYGRGTDTQYF.

V gene TRBV6-1 combines with J gene TRBJ1-1, with D perhaps matching TRBD1 (6 bases). V was shortened by 7 bases and J by 0 bases, with 15 bases between the two germline ends. This CDR3 contains 15 residues. Germline CDR1 is MNHNS and CDR2 is SASEGT. The CDR3, as DNA: TGTGCCAGCAAGAAGGAGGGGGAATTGAACACTGAAGCTTTCTTT. Its translation: CASKKEGELNTEAFF.

This clone was seen a single time. As DNA, the CDR3 is TGTGCCAGTAGTACCGGACAGGGGGGCTTCACCGGGGAGCTGTTTTTT. This encodes CASSTGQGGFTGELFF. The chain recombines TRBV19 with TRBJ2-2, with 10 nucleotides matching TRBD1. The CDR3 has 16 amino acids. Germline assignment: CDR1 LNHDA and CDR2 SQIVND (reference sequence). V was pared by 4 bases and J by 4 bases, with 6 bases of the junction left unmatched.

This clone was picked up one time. The chain links TRBV7-8 to TRBJ2-6; D is unclear. CDR1 and CDR2 (germline): SGHVS, FQNEAQ. This CDR3 spans 15 amino acids. The germline V and J ends were trimmed by 4 bases and 3 bases, with 10 bases remaining between them. Here the CDR3 reads CASSSNRVGANVLTF. DNA of the CDR3: TGTGCCAGCAGCTCTAACAGAGTTGGGGCCAACGTCCTGACTTTC.

CDR3 DNA: TGCGCCAGCAGCCAGGGGGAGACAGGGAAGAGCTCCTACGAGCAGTACTTC. Translating gives CASSQGETGKSSYEQYF. The chain joins TRBV5-1 to TRBJ2-7; 7 bases agree with TRBD1. J was trimmed by 0 bases and V by 4 bases; bases with no gene match: 13. The CDR3 loop spans 17 amino acids. Germline CDR1 SGHRS, CDR2 YFSETQ. The whole variable domain, filled in from reference TRBV5-1 and TRBJ2-7, reads KAGVTQTPRYLIKTRGQQVTLSCSPISGHRSVSWYQQTPGQGLQFLFEYFSETQRNKGNFPGRFSGRQFSNSRSEMNVSTLELGDSALYLCASSQGETGKSSYEQYFGPGTRLTVT.

The V gene is TRBV18, the J gene TRBJ1-1; 7 positions match TRBD1. This CDR3 contains 16 residues. V gave up 1 base and J gave up 1 base; unmatched junction bases: 6. CDR1 KGHSH and CDR2 LQKENI come from the germline V gene. The CDR3 region is CASSPRQSGGNTEAFF. CDR3 coding DNA: TGTGCCAGCTCACCACGGCAATCAGGGGGGAACACTGAAGCTTTCTTT.

The chain's CDR3 is CASSTEQVLSAGELFF. Here the CDR3 DNA reads TGCGCCAGCAGCACGGAACAGGTTTTATCAGCCGGGGAGCTGTTTTTT. The chain joins TRBV5-1 to TRBJ2-2; possibly TRBD1 for D (5 bases). Looked up from germline, CDR1 is SGHRS and CDR2 is YFSETQ. The V end lost 4 bases, the J end lost 6 bases, and 19 bases lay between the germline ends. This CDR3 region has 16 residues.

This clone showed up just once. The genes are TRBV6-1 and TRBJ2-6, with 7 bases aligning to TRBD1. Germline assignment: CDR1 MNHNS and CDR2 SASEGT. J lost 2 bases, V lost 8 bases, and 6 bases had no gene match. CDR3 length equals 15 residues. The CDR3 reads CASGEDRAGANVLTF. The CDR3 DNA sequence: TGTGCCAGCGGGGAAGACAGGGCTGGGGCCAACGTCCTGACTTTC.

J is TRBJ2-1 and V is TRBV19; 7 bases agree with TRBD2. Trimming cost V 4 bases and J 3 bases; bases outside gene matches: 6. Germline V gene sequence: CDR1 LNHDA, CDR2 SQIVND (reference sequence). The CDR3 length is 15 residues. CDR3 bases: TGTGCCAGTAGTAGAACCGGGACTAACTACAATGAGCAGTTCTTC. Its protein is CASSRTGTNYNEQFF.

The CDR3 coding sequence is TGTGCCAGCAGTTACTCCCTCATGAACACTGAAGCTTTCTTT. It encodes CASSYSLMNTEAFF. This sequence joins TRBV6-5 and TRBJ1-1; D call uncertain. V shed 0 bases and J shed 0 bases, with 5 bases lying between them. This CDR3 comprises 14 residues. Germline CDR1 reads MNHEY; CDR2 reads SVGAGI.

The chain has TRBV9 and TRBJ1-2, with 7 bases matching TRBD1. The CDR3 loop spans 16 amino acids. Germline V CDR1 and CDR2: SGDLS, YYNGEE. Trimming removed 3 bases from V and 6 bases from J; junction bases left unmatched: 14. DNA of the CDR3: TGTGCCAGCAGCGCCCGACGGGCAGGGGGTGAGGATGGCTACACCTTC. It is translated as CASSARRAGGEDGYTF.

The V call is TRBV10-3, the J call TRBJ1-2; D possibly corresponds to TRBD1 (5 bases). This CDR3 has 12 amino acids. CDR1 and CDR2 (germline): ENHRY, SYGVKD. V lost 6 bases and J 7 bases, leaving 12 bases between the germline ends. CDR3 loop: CAISSTVSGYTF. CDR3 bases: TGTGCCATCAGCTCGACAGTTAGTGGCTACACCTTC.

This chain links TRBV6-5 with TRBJ1-1, with 8 bases identical to TRBD1. CDR1 is MNHEY and CDR2 is SVGAGI in the germline V gene. CDR3 length: 14 amino acids. V trimming: 6 bases; J trimming: 5 bases; junction bases outside the gene matches: 8. The CDR3 nucleotides read TGTGCCAGCAGCCGCGGGACAGGCGGAACTGAAGCTTTCTTT. It yields the protein CASSRGTGGTEAFF.